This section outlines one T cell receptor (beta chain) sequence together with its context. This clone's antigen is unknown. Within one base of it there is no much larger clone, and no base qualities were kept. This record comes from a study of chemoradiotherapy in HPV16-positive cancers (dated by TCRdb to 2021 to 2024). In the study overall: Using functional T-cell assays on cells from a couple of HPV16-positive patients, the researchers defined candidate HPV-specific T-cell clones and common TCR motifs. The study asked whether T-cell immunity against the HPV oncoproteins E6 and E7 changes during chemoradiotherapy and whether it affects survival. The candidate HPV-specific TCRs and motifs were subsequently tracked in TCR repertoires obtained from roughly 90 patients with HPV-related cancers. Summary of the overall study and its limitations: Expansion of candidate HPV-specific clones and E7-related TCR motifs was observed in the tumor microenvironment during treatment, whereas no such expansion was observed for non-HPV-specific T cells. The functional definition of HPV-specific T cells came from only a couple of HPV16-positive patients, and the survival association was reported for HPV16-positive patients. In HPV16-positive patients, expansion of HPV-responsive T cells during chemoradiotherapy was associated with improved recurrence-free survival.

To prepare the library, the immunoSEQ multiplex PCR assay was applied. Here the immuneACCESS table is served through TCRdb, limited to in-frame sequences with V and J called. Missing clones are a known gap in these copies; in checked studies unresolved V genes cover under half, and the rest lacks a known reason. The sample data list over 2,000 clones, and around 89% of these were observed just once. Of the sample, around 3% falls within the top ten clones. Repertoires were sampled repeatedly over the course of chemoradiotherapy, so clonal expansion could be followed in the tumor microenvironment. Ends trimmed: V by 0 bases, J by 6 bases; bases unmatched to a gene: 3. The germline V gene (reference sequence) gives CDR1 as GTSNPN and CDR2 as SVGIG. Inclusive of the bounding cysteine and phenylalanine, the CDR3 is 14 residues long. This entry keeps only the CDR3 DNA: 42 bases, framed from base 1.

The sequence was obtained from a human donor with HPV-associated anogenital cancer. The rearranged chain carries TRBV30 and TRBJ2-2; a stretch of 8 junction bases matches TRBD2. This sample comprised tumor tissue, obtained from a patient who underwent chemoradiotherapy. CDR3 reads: CAWSVSGGAGELFF. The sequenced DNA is TGTGCCTGGAGTGTATCCGGGGGGGCCGGGGAGCTGTTTTTT.